The sequence of this TCR beta chain was determined in a study of cytomegalovirus exposure and HLA in healthy donors. In the study overall: Approximately 80 million unique TCRs, all from HLA-typed donors, were included in an early release of the data. Notes on the study in general: In a later analysis, TCR beta V- and J-gene trimming showed a link to a missense DCLRE1C variant. When presence/absence was analysed, sequencing depth was taken to be roughly uniform across donors.

About this clone: The antigen is undetermined.

The trim removed 4 bases at V and 5 bases at J, leaving 3 bases unmatched. The CDR3 covers 13 residues. Germline lookup yields CDR1 SNHLY and CDR2 FYNNEI. PCR involved 60 Vbeta and 13 Jbeta primers. The method was immunoSEQ multiplex PCR; TCRdb's version includes in-frame clones alone and lacks a portion of them. Its table lists under 45,000 clones. The sample consisted of PBMCs. This TCR came from a male donor in good health and CMV-seronegative. J is TRBJ2-7 and V is TRBV2, with TRBD1 matching over 9 bases. CDR3 DNA sequence: TGTGCCAGCAGTGGACAGGGGGTCGACGAGCAGTACTTC. Translating gives CASSGQGVDEQYF.